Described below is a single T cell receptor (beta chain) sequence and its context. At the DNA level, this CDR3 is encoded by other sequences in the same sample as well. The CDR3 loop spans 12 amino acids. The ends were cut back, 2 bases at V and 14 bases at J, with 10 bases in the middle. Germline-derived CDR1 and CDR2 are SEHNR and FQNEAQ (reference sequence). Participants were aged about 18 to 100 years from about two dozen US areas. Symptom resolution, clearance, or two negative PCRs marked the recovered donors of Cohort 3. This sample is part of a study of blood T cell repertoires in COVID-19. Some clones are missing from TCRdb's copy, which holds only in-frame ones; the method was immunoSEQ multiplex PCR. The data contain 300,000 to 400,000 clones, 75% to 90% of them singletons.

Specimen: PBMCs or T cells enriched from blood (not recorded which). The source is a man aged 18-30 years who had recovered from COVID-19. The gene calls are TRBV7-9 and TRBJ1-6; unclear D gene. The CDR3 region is CASSLSGGALHF. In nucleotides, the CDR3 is TGTGCCAGCAGCTTATCCGGCGGCGCCCTCCACTTT.